This T cell receptor beta chain derives from a study of blood T cell repertoires in COVID-19. Study information: The samples span acute and convalescent COVID-19 from the United States, Italy and Spain.

Methods used by the authors: Amplification of reference gene primers provided the estimated nucleated cell counts. Sequencing was performed with immunoSEQ multiplex PCR; in TCRdb, only in-frame clones are kept and a portion is missing. Clone size and the V and J calls come from that table; the DNA yielded D and trimming. The repertoire has about 210,000 clones, roughly 80% of them found once; the top ten carry more than 9%. This CDR3 comprises 13 residues. Trimming took off 4 bases at V and 2 bases at J, with 9 bases between the two ends. CDR1 is SGHNT and CDR2 is YYREEE in the germline V gene (reference sequence). Enrollment of patients from Seattle took place during active infection, with longitudinal follow-up.

The specimen was peripheral blood. The genes are TRBV5-4 and TRBJ1-1; D gene uncertain. The sequence came from a woman of 80 years or more with COVID-19, enrolled during active disease. CDR3 region: CASSHLDNTEAFF. CDR3 DNA: TGTGCCAGCAGCCACTTAGATAACACTGAAGCTTTCTTT.